A single sample is the source of the 27 T cell receptor beta chains below, sequenced in a study of patients and donors after allogeneic stem cell transplantation. TCRdb used MiXCR to reprocess the RT-PCR reads, holding one entry per CDR3 protein. The table includes some 880,000 distinct CDR3 sequences, over 15% detected once. Sample: blood, either unsorted or a sorted T cell fraction (not recorded which). The receptors here all came from a human donor who was either an allogeneic HSCT recipient or a stem cell or donor lymphocyte infusion donor (not recorded which). It is not recorded whose cells these are; they may come from a transplant donor.

This clonotype was counted between two and nine times. The chain has TRBV5-1 and TRBJ2-1; 12 positions match TRBD1. From germline, CDR1 is SGHRS and CDR2 YFSETQ. The ends lost 0 bases at V and 7 bases at J; junction bases unmatched: 8. The CDR3 sequence is 17 residues long. CDR3: CASSLGPGQGAKNEQFF. The CDR3 region has the DNA TGCGCCAGCAGCTTGGGGCCGGGACAGGGGGCGAAAAATGAGCAGTTCTTC. Based on the CDR3 plus reference TRBV5-1 and TRBJ2-1, the full variable domain is KAGVTQTPRYLIKTRGQQVTLSCSPISGHRSVSWYQQTPGQGLQFLFEYFSETQRNKGNFPGRFSGRQFSNSRSEMNVSTLELGDSALYLCASSLGPGQGAKNEQFFGPGTRLTVL.

In DNA, the CDR3 is TGTGCCAGCAGCTTAACGGACTCTGGAGATACGCAGTATTTT. It translates to CASSLTDSGDTQYF. The chain couples TRBV7-9 to TRBJ2-3, with D perhaps TRBD2 (5 bases). Germline-derived CDR1 and CDR2 are SEHNR and FQNEAQ (reference sequence). The V and J ends lost 2 bases and 5 bases respectively, with 11 bases between them. The CDR3 totals 14 residues.

This clonotype was detected a few times. The V call is TRBV12-5, the J call TRBJ2-5, with 9 bases identical to TRBD1. This CDR3 comprises 14 residues. With 6 bases clipped from V and 0 bases from J, the junction kept 2 bases outside the gene matches. Germline V gives CDR1 LGHNT, CDR2 FRNRAP. In DNA form, the CDR3 reads TGTGCTAGTGGGGACAGGGGCCACCAAGAGACCCAGTACTTC. This translates into CASGDRGHQETQYF.

This chain connects TRBV5-6 to TRBJ2-2; TRBD2 matches 7 bases. This CDR3 has 16 amino acids. The germline CDR1 and CDR2 sequences are SGHDT and YYEEEE. V lost 4 bases, J lost 2 bases, and 8 bases stayed unmatched. CDR3 residues: CASSREGPLNTGELFF. The CDR3 bases are TGTGCCAGCAGCAGGGAGGGTCCCCTAAACACCGGGGAGCTGTTTTTT.

The chain carries TRBV4-1 and TRBJ2-5, with 9 bases lining up with TRBD2. V lost 0 bases, J lost 2 bases, and 7 bases stayed unmatched. The CDR3 is made up of 17 amino acids. The V gene's germline CDR1 is MGHRA and CDR2 YSYEKL. This CDR3 reads CASSQEGPLAGQETQYF. For the CDR3, the DNA is TGCGCCAGCAGCCAAGAGGGGCCCCTAGCGGGGCAAGAGACCCAGTACTTC.

The V gene is TRBV6-1, the J gene TRBJ2-3, with 7 nucleotides matching TRBD1. CDR1 is MNHNS, CDR2 SASEGT, per germline. CDR3 length: 14 residues. The trim removed 7 bases at V and 5 bases at J, leaving 9 bases unmatched. The CDR3 nucleotides read TGTGCCAGCACCGACAGGGTTTATAGAGATACGCAGTATTTT. It is translated as CASTDRVYRDTQYF.

The genes are TRBV12-3 or TRBV12-4 and TRBJ2-1; 11 bases line up with TRBD2. CDR3 length: 17 amino acids. V was pared by 5 bases and J by 4 bases, with 10 bases of the junction left unmatched. The CDR3: CASSRTSGSGRYNEQFF. The CDR3 coding sequence is TGTGCCAGCAGTCGGACTAGCGGGTCCGGGCGGTACAATGAGCAGTTCTTC.

This clonotype was found a few times. The J gene is TRBJ2-1, the V gene TRBV3-1; D is possibly TRBD2 (6 bases). Germline V gene lookup returns CDR1 LGHDT and CDR2 YNNKEL (reference sequence). The CDR3 sequence is 14 residues long. Trimming stripped 3 bases from V and 15 bases from J, with 21 bases between. CDR3 protein: CASSHQSFSGGSFF. Written as DNA, the CDR3 is TGTGCCAGCAGCCACCAATCTTTTAGCGGTGGGTCGTTCTTC.

Only a few counts were recorded for this clonotype. The V call is TRBV4-3, the J call TRBJ2-6; D possibly corresponds to TRBD2 (6 bases). There are 19 residues in the CDR3. Trimming took 3 bases from V and 1 from J, leaving 19 bases between them. Germline loops: CDR1 LGHNA, CDR2 YSLEER. CDR3 sequence reads: CASSHLVEGEMSGANVLTF. Written as DNA, the CDR3 is TGCGCCAGCAGCCACCTCGTGGAGGGCGAAATGTCTGGGGCCAACGTCCTGACTTTC.

This clonotype was seen a few times. This sequence joins TRBV7-9 and TRBJ2-1; D unresolved. From germline, CDR1 is SEHNR and CDR2 FQNEAQ (reference sequence). V gave up 2 bases and J gave up 8 bases, with 4 bases separating them. This CDR3 spans 11 amino acids. The chain's CDR3 is CASSLIYEQFF. The CDR3 DNA reads TGTGCCAGCAGCTTAATCTATGAGCAGTTCTTC.

This clonotype has ten or more counts. This chain connects TRBV10-3 to TRBJ1-1; D is unclear. The germline V gene has CDR1 ENHRY and CDR2 SYGVKD. The V gene lost 3 bases and the J gene lost 1 base, with 12 bases spanning the gap. This CDR3 has 15 amino acids. CDR3 bases: TGTGCCATCAGTGACAGCTCCAGGCAGAACACTGAAGCTTTCTTT. Protein: CAISDSSRQNTEAFF.

This clonotype has at least ten counts. Here the CDR3 reads CSAAVDSGANVLTF. DNA for the CDR3: TGCAGTGCTGCCGTCGACTCTGGGGCCAACGTCCTGACTTTC. V is TRBV20-1 and J is TRBJ2-6, with D unresolved. CDR1 and CDR2 (germline): DFQATT, SNEGSKA (reference sequence). The V end lost 5 bases, the J end lost 0 bases, and 8 bases lay between the germline ends. The CDR3 extends over 14 amino acids.

In its sample, this clonotype was seen a few times. The rearrangement links TRBV6-2 or TRBV6-3 to TRBJ2-5; D remains ambiguous. V lost 5 bases and J 4 bases, leaving 11 bases between the germline ends. In germline, CDR1 is MNHEY, CDR2 SVGEGT. This CDR3 is 13 amino acids long. In DNA form, the CDR3 reads TGTGCCAGCAGTCCCGTCACCCGAGAGACCCAGTACTTC. This encodes CASSPVTRETQYF.

This chain uses TRBV24-1 with TRBJ2-1; weak D call: TRBD1 (6 bases). The V gene's germline CDR1 is KGHDR and CDR2 SFDVKD. This CDR3 has 16 amino acids. With 3 bases removed from V and 8 bases from J, the gap between germline ends came to 19 bases. The CDR3 protein is CATSDAPGQRKDEQFF. As DNA, the CDR3 is TGTGCCACCAGTGATGCCCCGGGACAAAGAAAGGATGAGCAGTTCTTC.

This clonotype was recorded at least ten times. This chain joins TRBV12-3 or TRBV12-4 and TRBJ1-2, with D possibly matching TRBD1 (6 bases). This CDR3 comprises 13 residues. V dropped 4 bases and J dropped 4 bases, with 10 bases sitting between them. CDR3 in amino acids: CASSSGVSYGYTF. In DNA, the CDR3 is TGTGCCAGCAGTTCAGGGGTTAGCTATGGCTACACCTTC.

V usage is TRBV2 and J usage is TRBJ1-1; no reliable D call. Trimming left V 4 bases short and J 0 bases short, with 9 bases between. The length of the CDR3 is 14 residues. CDR1 and CDR2 (germline): SNHLY, FYNNEI. CDR3 nucleotides: TGTGCCAGCAGTGGAAATGGGGTGAACACTGAAGCTTTCTTT. It encodes CASSGNGVNTEAFF.

This clonotype has a handful of counts. The chain couples TRBV4-2 to TRBJ1-4; D may be TRBD1 (6 bases). The CDR3 has 14 residues. Trimming took off 4 bases at V and 4 bases at J, with 10 bases between the two ends. Germline assignment: CDR1 LGHNA and CDR2 YNFKEQ. CDR3 nucleotides: TGTGCCAGCAGCCGGGACACCCTTAATGAAAAACTGTTTTTT. The encoded protein is CASSRDTLNEKLFF.

V gene TRBV5-6 combines with J gene TRBJ2-1, with 9 bases matching TRBD1. This CDR3 has 15 amino acids. Trimming took 1 base from V and 5 from J; bases not matched to a gene: 4. The germline V gene has CDR1 SGHDT and CDR2 YYEEEE. The CDR3, as DNA: TGTGCCAGCAGCTTGACAGGGGGCAAGGACAATGAGCAGTTCTTC. It codes for CASSLTGGKDNEQFF.

The chain links TRBV4-3 to TRBJ2-3, with 9 bases identical to TRBD2. The CDR3 runs to 13 residues. The V and J ends lost 6 bases and 8 bases, in that order; junction bases with no gene match: 6. CDR1 and CDR2 from the germline V gene are LGHNA and YSLEER. CDR3 residues: CASRSSGGGTQYF. DNA for the CDR3: TGCGCCAGCAGGAGTAGCGGGGGAGGTACGCAGTATTTT.

The V call is TRBV6-2 or TRBV6-3, the J call TRBJ2-7; the D call may be TRBD1 or TRBD2 (6 bases each). CDR3 length: 12 amino acids. V dropped 5 bases and J dropped 6 bases, with 11 bases sitting between them. The germline gives CDR1 MNHEY, CDR2 SVGEGT. The CDR3 sequence is CASSRGGGEQYF. The CDR3 coding sequence is TGTGCCAGCAGTAGAGGGGGAGGCGAGCAGTACTTC.

A few counts support this clonotype. V is TRBV27 and J is TRBJ1-6, with D possibly being TRBD1 (5 bases). Germline CDR1 reads MNHEY; CDR2 reads SMNVEV (reference sequence). The CDR3 is 15 amino acids. Trimming left V 1 base short and J 7 bases short, with 11 bases between. CDR3 loop: CASSLWGRDNSPLHF. CDR3 nucleotides: TGTGCCAGCAGTTTATGGGGCAGGGACAATTCACCCCTCCACTTT.

This clonotype occurred many times. The J gene is TRBJ2-1, the V gene TRBV29-1, with D unresolved. Trimming removed 7 bases from V and 3 bases from J, with 10 bases in between. The CDR3 has 12 residues. Germline V CDR1 and CDR2: SQVTM, ANQGSEA. DNA of the CDR3: TGCAGCGCCCTAGAACTCTACAATGAGCAGTTCTTC. Translation gives CSALELYNEQFF.

A few counts support this clonotype. This sequence joins TRBV20-1 and TRBJ2-7; 12 nucleotides agree with TRBD2. The V segment lost 6 bases and the J segment 6 bases; nucleotides outside the gene matches: 12. The CDR3 spans 15 residues. CDR1 and CDR2 from the germline V gene are DFQATT and SNEGSKA (reference sequence). The chain's CDR3 is CSAESGLAGGGEQYF. The CDR3 DNA sequence: TGCAGTGCCGAGAGTGGGCTAGCGGGAGGGGGCGAGCAGTACTTC.

The J gene is TRBJ2-5, the V gene TRBV24-1; D not certain. Trimming took 0 bases from V and 0 from J, leaving 13 bases between them. Germline CDR1 reads KGHDR; CDR2 reads SFDVKD. The CDR3 covers 17 residues. CDR3 coding DNA: TGTGCCACCAGTGATTTGTATGTCGGAGCAGACCAAGAGACCCAGTACTTC. It encodes CATSDLYVGADQETQYF.

The V gene is TRBV20-1, the J gene TRBJ1-4; TRBD1 might be the D (5 bases). The CDR3 spans 13 residues. Deletions cut 5 bases from V and 5 bases from J, with 12 bases between. Germline loops: CDR1 DFQATT, CDR2 SNEGSKA (reference sequence). The CDR3 protein is CSAPRDGNEKLFF. For the CDR3, the DNA is TGCAGTGCTCCACGGGACGGGAATGAAAAACTGTTTTTT.

The chain combines TRBV24-1 with TRBJ2-2; 8 bases line up with TRBD1. J lost 7 bases, V lost 4 bases, and 7 bases had no gene match. CDR3 length: 15 amino acids. CDR1 and CDR2 from the germline V gene are KGHDR and SFDVKD. This CDR3 is CATSDRTGFGGELFF. DNA of the CDR3: TGTGCCACCAGTGACCGGACAGGGTTCGGCGGGGAGCTGTTTTTT.

This clonotype was recorded a few times. The chain links TRBV21-1 to TRBJ2-2; TRBD1, the table's D call, lacks a check against the DNA. TRBV21-1 is tagged as a pseudogene. This CDR3 comprises 15 residues. The CDR3 nucleotides read TGTGCCAGCAGCAAAGGGGGACAGAACACCGGGGAGCTGTTTTTT. Amino acids: CASSKGGQNTGELFF.